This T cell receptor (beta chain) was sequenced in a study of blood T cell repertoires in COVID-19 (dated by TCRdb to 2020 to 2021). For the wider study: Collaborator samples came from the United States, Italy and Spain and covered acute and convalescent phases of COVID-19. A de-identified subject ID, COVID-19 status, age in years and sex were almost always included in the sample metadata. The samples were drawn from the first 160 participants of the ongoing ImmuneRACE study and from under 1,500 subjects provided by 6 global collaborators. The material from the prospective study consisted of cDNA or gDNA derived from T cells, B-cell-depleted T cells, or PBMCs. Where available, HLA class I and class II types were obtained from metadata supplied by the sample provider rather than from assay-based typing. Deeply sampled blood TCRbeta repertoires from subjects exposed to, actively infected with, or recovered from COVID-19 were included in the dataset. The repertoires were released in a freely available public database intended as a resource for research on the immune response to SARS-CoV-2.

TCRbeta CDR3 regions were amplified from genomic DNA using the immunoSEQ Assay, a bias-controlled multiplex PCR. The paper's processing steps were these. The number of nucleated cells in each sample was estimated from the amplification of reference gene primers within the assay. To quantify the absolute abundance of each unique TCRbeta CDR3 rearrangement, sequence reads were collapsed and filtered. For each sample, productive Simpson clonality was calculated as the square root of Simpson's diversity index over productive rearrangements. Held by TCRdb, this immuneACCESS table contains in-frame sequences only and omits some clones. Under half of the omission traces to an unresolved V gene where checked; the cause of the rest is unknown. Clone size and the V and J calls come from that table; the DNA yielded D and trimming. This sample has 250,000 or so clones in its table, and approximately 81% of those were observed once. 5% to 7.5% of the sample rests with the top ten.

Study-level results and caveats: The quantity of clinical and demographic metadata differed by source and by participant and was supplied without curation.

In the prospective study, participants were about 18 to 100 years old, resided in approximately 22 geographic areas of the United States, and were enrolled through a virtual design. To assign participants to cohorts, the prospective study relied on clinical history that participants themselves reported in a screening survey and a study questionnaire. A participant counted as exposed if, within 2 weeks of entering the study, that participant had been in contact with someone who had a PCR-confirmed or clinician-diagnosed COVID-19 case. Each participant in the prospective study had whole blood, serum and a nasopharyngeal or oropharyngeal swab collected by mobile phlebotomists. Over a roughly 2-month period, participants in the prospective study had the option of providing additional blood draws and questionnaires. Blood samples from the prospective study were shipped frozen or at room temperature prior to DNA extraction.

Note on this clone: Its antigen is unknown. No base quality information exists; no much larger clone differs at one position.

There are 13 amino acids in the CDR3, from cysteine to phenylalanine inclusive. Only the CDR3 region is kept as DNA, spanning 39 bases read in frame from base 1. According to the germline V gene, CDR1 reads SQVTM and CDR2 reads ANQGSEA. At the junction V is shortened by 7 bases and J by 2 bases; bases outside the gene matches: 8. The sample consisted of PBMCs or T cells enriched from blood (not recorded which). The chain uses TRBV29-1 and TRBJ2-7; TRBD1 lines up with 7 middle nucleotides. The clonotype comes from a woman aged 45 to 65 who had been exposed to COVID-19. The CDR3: CSGGGAGPYEQYF. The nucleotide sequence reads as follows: TGCAGCGGAGGGGGCGCGGGCCCCTACGAGCAGTACTTC.